The 17 T cell receptor beta chains listed next were all sequenced from one sample in a study of T-cell memory formation after mild COVID-19. TCRdb called the 5' RACE reads again in MiXCR, with one record for every CDR3 protein. The data show some 100,000 distinct CDR3 sequences, with over 8.5% seen just once and 40% held by the top ten. The sequencing sample was made of PBMCs or a T cell subset sorted from them (not recorded which). The receptor set was obtained from a man between 18 and 29 years old who had mild COVID-19 (a few samples of this study predate the infection). Cell type and time point are not known.

This chain links TRBV7-8 with TRBJ2-5; no clear D. Looked up from germline, CDR1 is SGHVS and CDR2 is FQNEAQ. Trimming left V 5 bases short and J 5 bases short, with 6 bases between. The CDR3 is made up of 11 amino acids. CDR3 loop: CASSPDETQYF. The CDR3 DNA reads TGTGCCAGCAGCCCAGACGAGACCCAGTACTTC.

The CDR3 coding sequence is TGTGCCAGTCATTCTAGCGGGGATTACACCGGGGAGCTGTTTTTT. As protein: CASHSSGDYTGELFF. The V gene is TRBV7-3, the J gene TRBJ2-2; 9 bases are shared with TRBD2. CDR3 length: 15 residues. Germline CDR1 and CDR2: SGHTA and FQGTGA. The V and J ends lost 9 bases and 3 bases, in that order; junction bases with no gene match: 8.

Only a few counts were recorded for this clonotype. The V and J genes are TRBV18 and TRBJ2-7; 11 positions agree with TRBD1. With V trimmed by 0 bases and J by 2 bases, 3 bases remained unmatched. The CDR3 contains 16 residues. Per the germline V gene, CDR1 is KGHSH and CDR2 is LQKENI. CDR3 in DNA: TGTGCCAGCTCACCACCGAGGACAGGGGGCCCCTACGAGCAGTACTTC. Its translation: CASSPPRTGGPYEQYF.

This clonotype was seen only a few times. The V gene is TRBV14, the J gene TRBJ2-5; D is unclear. CDR3 length: 13 amino acids. CDR1 and CDR2 (germline): SGHDN, FVKESK. V shed 6 bases and J shed 1 base, with 9 bases lying between them. CDR3 coding DNA: TGTGCCAGCAGGGCCATCGGCCAAGAGACCCAGTACTTC. Protein product: CASRAIGQETQYF. The whole variable domain, remainder taken from reference TRBV14 and TRBJ2-5, is EAGVTQFPSHSVIEKGQTVTLRCDPISGHDNLYWYRRVMGKEIKFLLHFVKESKQDESGMPNNRFLAERTGGTYSTLKVQPAELEDSGVYFCASRAIGQETQYFGPGTRLLVL.

This clonotype was picked up a small number of times. V is TRBV20-1 and J is TRBJ2-7; the match to TRBD1 covers 8 bases. With V trimmed by 5 bases and J by 3 bases, 3 bases remained unmatched. Germline lookup yields CDR1 DFQATT and CDR2 SNEGSKA (reference sequence). This CDR3 is built from 12 residues. In DNA form, the CDR3 reads TGCAGTGCTCGTGGACAGGGCTACGAGCAGTACGTC. Its protein product is CSARGQGYEQYV.

The J gene is TRBJ1-1, the V gene TRBV29-1, with D perhaps TRBD1 (6 bases). Looked up from germline, CDR1 is SQVTM and CDR2 is ANQGSEA. CDR3 length equals 10 residues. Trimming took 7 bases from V and 5 from J, leaving 8 bases between them. CDR3 DNA: TGCAGCGCCACAGGGACTGAAGCTTTCTTT. Amino acids: CSATGTEAFF. Filled out from reference TRBV29-1 and TRBJ1-1, the complete variable domain reads SAVISQKPSRDICQRGTSLTIQCQVDSQVTMMFWYRQQPGQSLTLIATANQGSEATYESGFVIDKFPISRPNLTFSTLTVSNMSPEDSSIYLCSATGTEAFFGQGTRLTVV.

There are a few counts of this clonotype. The V and J genes are TRBV5-1 and TRBJ2-3, with 9 bases identical to TRBD2. Per the germline V gene, CDR1 is SGHRS and CDR2 is YFSETQ. The trim removed 5 bases at V and 0 bases at J, leaving 10 bases unmatched. The CDR3 is made up of 17 amino acids. The DNA of the CDR3 is TGCGCCAGCAGTTTATCGAGCGGGGGGCCTAGCACAGATACGCAGTATTTT. Protein sequence: CASSLSSGGPSTDTQYF.

The chain uses TRBV28 and TRBJ1-1; D may be TRBD1 (5 bases). The CDR3 length is 15 residues. The germline CDR1 and CDR2 sequences are MDHEN and SYDVKM. V shed 2 bases and J shed 4 bases, with 14 bases lying between them. CDR3 protein: CASSLRGPGSTEAFF. The CDR3 coding sequence is TGTGCCAGCAGTTTAAGGGGACCTGGGAGCACTGAAGCTTTCTTT. The variable domain in full, with the rest retrieved from reference TRBV28 and TRBJ1-1, is DVKVTQSSRYLVKRTGEKVFLECVQDMDHENMFWYRQDPGLGLRLIYFSYDVKMKEKGDIPEGYSVSREKKERFSLILESASTNQTSMYLCASSLRGPGSTEAFFGQGTRLTVV.

The chain joins TRBV2 to TRBJ2-7; D not certain. Germline V lookup: CDR1 SNHLY, CDR2 FYNNEI. This CDR3 has 13 amino acids. Trimming removed 9 bases at V and 2 bases at J, with 14 bases between. The CDR3 DNA reads TGTGCCAGTAAGATCGGGCAGACCTACGAGCAGTACGTC. Translated: CASKIGQTYEQYV.

This clonotype was counted a few times. The chain has TRBV4-1 and TRBJ1-4, with D uncertain. CDR1 and CDR2 from the germline V gene are MGHRA and YSYEKL. CDR3 length equals 13 residues. V lost 3 bases and J lost 4, with 6 bases in between. The CDR3 DNA reads as TGCGCCAGCAGCCACTTGTTTAATGAAAAACTGTTTTTT. It codes for CASSHLFNEKLFF.

J is TRBJ2-6 and V is TRBV4-2; D not certain. The CDR3 sequence is 16 residues long. V dropped 0 bases and J dropped 2 bases, with 8 bases sitting between them. Germline V gene data show CDR1 as LGHNA and CDR2 as YNFKEQ. The CDR3 protein is CASSQDFPAGANVLTF. CDR3 coding DNA: TGTGCCAGCAGCCAAGATTTTCCCGCTGGGGCCAACGTCCTGACTTTC.

The chain combines TRBV4-3 with TRBJ1-2; weak D call: TRBD1 (5 bases). CDR1 and CDR2 (germline): LGHNA, YSLEER. CDR3 length: 16 amino acids. Trimming shortened V by 1 base and J by 8 bases, and 20 bases separated the two germline ends. The CDR3 DNA sequence: TGCGCCAGCAGCCAAGCAAGGGGCAGGGTATATTGGGGCTACACCTTC. It translates to CASSQARGRVYWGYTF.

This clonotype has more than one count but fewer than ten. CDR3 nucleotide sequence: TGCAGTGCTCCGGACGTCGGGGGCCACACTGAAGCTTTCTTT. It specifies CSAPDVGGHTEAFF. The rearrangement joins TRBV20-1 to TRBJ1-1; D is perhaps TRBD1 (6 bases). Germline V lookup: CDR1 DFQATT, CDR2 SNEGSKA (reference sequence). Trimming pared 5 bases from V and 3 bases from J, leaving 16 bases between. The CDR3 is 14 amino acids.

This clonotype has only a few counts. The chain joins TRBV4-3 to TRBJ2-1, with 9 bases matching TRBD2. In germline, CDR1 is LGHNA, CDR2 YSLEER. Trimming took 4 bases from V and 4 from J; bases not matched to a gene: 5. The CDR3 length is 15 residues. CDR3 amino acids: CASSRRLAAYNEQFF. CDR3 sequence (DNA): TGCGCCAGCAGCCGCCGACTAGCGGCTTACAATGAGCAGTTCTTC.

The gene calls are TRBV6-5 and TRBJ1-4; 8 bases are a match to TRBD1. Germline CDR1 and CDR2: MNHEY and SVGAGI. With 2 bases clipped from V and 3 bases from J, the junction kept 2 bases outside the gene matches. This CDR3 is built from 15 residues. The CDR3 here is CASSYGRGPNEKLFF. The CDR3 DNA follows: TGTGCCAGCAGTTACGGCAGGGGGCCTAATGAAAAACTGTTTTTT.

This clonotype was seen at least ten times. The CDR3 coding sequence is TGCGCCAGCAGCCCCGGGGGGATTGAGCAGTTCTTC. Amino acids: CASSPGGIEQFF. The J gene is TRBJ2-1, the V gene TRBV4-3, with 7 bases matching TRBD2. The CDR3 has 12 amino acids. The germline V gene encodes CDR1 LGHNA and CDR2 YSLEER. V gave up 4 bases and J gave up 9 bases; unmatched junction bases: 3.

The chain carries TRBV27 and TRBJ1-4; D gene ambiguous. CDR1 MNHEY and CDR2 SMNVEV come from the germline V gene (reference sequence). The CDR3 covers 16 residues. Trimming took off 0 bases at V and 6 bases at J, with 14 bases between the two ends. For the CDR3, the DNA is TGTGCCAGCAGTTTATCGGCCTTCTCACTGGATGAAAAACTGTTTTTT. It specifies CASSLSAFSLDEKLFF. The full variable domain, rest sourced from reference TRBV27 and TRBJ1-4, is EAQVTQNPRYLITVTGKKLTVTCSQNMNHEYMSWYRQDPGLGLRQIYYSMNVEVTDKGDVPEGYKVSRKEKRNFPLILESPSPNQTSLYFCASSLSAFSLDEKLFFGSGTQLSVL.